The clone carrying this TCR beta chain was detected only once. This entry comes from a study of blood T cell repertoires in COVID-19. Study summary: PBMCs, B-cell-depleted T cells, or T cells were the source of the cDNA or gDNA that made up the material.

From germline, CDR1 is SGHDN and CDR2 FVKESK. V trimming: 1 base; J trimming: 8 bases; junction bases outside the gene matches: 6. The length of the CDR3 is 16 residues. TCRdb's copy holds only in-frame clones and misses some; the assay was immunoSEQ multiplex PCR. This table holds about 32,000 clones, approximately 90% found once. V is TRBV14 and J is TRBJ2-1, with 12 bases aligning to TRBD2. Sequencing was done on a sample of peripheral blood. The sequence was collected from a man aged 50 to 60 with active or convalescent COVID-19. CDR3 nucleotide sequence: TGTGCCAGCAGCCAAGCTCGACTAGCGGGAGTGGATGAGCAGTTCTTC. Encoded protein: CASSQARLAGVDEQFF. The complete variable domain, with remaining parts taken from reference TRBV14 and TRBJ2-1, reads EAGVTQFPSHSVIEKGQTVTLRCDPISGHDNLYWYRRVMGKEIKFLLHFVKESKQDESGMPNNRFLAERTGGTYSTLKVQPAELEDSGVYFCASSQARLAGVDEQFFGPGTRLTVL.